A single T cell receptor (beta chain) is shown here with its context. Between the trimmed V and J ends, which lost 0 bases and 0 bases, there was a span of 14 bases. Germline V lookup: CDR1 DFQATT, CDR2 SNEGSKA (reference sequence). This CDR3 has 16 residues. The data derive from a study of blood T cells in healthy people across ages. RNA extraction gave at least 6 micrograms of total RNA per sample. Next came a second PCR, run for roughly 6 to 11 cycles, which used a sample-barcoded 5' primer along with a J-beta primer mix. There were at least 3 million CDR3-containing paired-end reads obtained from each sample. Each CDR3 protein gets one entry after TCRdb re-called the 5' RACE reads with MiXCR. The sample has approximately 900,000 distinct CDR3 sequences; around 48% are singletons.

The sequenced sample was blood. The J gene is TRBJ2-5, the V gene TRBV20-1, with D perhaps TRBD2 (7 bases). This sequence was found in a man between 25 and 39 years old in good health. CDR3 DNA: TGCAGTGCTAGAGATACGGGGGGCACGTACCAAGAGACCCAGTACTTC. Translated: CSARDTGGTYQETQYF.